This T cell receptor beta chain was captured in a study of monozygotic twins with cystic fibrosis. This clone was counted a single time. What it binds is unknown. The CDR3 consists of 16 residues. Germline-derived CDR1 and CDR2 are SGHNT and YYREEE (reference sequence). V gave up 0 bases and J gave up 1 base; unmatched junction bases: 2. General observations from the study: Shared CDR3 numbers were not associated with age, concordance or severity. Monozygotic CF twin pairs shared significantly more nucleotide-identical clonotypes than unrelated CF individuals did.

The method was immunoSEQ multiplex PCR; TCRdb's version includes in-frame clones alone and lacks a portion of them. The sample lists about 9,200 clones, roughly 99.4% occurring once. The sequence was obtained from a man between 18 and 35 years old with cystic fibrosis. The sequenced sample consisted of blood. The J gene is TRBJ2-2, the V gene TRBV5-4, with 8 bases aligning to TRBD1. CDR3 DNA: TGTGCCAGCAGCTTGGGCGGGACAGGGAACACCGGGGAGCTGTTTTTT. Translation: CASSLGGTGNTGELFF.